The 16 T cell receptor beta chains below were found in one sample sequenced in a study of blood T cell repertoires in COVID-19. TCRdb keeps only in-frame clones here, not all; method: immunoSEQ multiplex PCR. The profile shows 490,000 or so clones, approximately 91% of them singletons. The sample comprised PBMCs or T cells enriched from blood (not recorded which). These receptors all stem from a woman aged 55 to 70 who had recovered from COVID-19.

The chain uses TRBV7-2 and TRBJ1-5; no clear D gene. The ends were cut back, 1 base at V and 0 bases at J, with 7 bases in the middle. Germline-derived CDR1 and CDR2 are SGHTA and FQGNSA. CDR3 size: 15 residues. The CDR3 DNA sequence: TGTGCCAGCAGCTTAGTGGGGAGTAGCAATCAGCCCCAGCATTTT. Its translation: CASSLVGSSNQPQHF.

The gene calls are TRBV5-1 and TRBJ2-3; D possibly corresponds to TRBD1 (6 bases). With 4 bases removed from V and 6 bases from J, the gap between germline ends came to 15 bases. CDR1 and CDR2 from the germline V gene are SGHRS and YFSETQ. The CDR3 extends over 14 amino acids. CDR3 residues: CASSGLGAPDTQYF. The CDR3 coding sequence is TGCGCCAGCAGCGGGCTGGGGGCTCCCGATACGCAGTATTTT.

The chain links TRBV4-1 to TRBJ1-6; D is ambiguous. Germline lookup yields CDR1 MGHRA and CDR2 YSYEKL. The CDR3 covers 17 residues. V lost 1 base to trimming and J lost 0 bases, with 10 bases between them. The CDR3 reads CASSQAWRSSYNSPLHF. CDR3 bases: TGCGCCAGCAGCCAAGCCTGGAGGAGCTCCTATAATTCACCCCTCCACTTT.

This CDR3 is CASSSTALNYGYTF. The CDR3 DNA sequence: TGTGCCAGCAGTTCGACAGCGCTTAACTATGGCTACACCTTC. The rearrangement joins TRBV2 to TRBJ1-2, with TRBD1 as a possible D gene (5 bases). In germline, CDR1 is SNHLY, CDR2 FYNNEI. Trimming cost V 5 bases and J 1 base, with 11 bases left between them. The CDR3 extends over 14 amino acids.

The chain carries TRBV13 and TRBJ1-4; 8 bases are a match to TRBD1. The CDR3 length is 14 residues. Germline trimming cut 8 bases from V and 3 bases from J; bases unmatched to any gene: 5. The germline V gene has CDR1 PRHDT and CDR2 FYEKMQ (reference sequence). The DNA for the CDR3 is TGTGCCAGCGTCCACAGGGGGTCTAATGAAAAACTGTTTTTT. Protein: CASVHRGSNEKLFF.

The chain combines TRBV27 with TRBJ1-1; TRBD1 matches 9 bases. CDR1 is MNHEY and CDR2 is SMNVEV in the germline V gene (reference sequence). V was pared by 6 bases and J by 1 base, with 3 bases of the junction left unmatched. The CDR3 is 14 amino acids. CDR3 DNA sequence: TGTGCCAGCAGCTCGACAGGGGGGAACACTGAAGCTTTCTTT. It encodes CASSSTGGNTEAFF.

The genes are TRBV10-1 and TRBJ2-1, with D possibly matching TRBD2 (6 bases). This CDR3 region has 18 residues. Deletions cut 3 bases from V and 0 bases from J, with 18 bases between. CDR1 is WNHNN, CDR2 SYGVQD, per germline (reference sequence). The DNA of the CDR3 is TGCGCCAGCAGTGACCATCTAGCGCTTACGAGCTCCTACAATGAGCAGTTCTTC. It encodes CASSDHLALTSSYNEQFF.

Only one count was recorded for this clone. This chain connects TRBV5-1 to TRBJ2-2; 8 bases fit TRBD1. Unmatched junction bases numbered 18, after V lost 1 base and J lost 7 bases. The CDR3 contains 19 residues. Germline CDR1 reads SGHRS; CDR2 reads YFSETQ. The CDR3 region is CASSLTVSRDRFSSGELFF. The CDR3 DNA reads TGCGCCAGCAGCTTGACAGTCAGCCGGGACAGGTTTAGTAGCGGGGAGCTGTTTTTT. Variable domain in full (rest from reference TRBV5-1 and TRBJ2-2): KAGVTQTPRYLIKTRGQQVTLSCSPISGHRSVSWYQQTPGQGLQFLFEYFSETQRNKGNFPGRFSGRQFSNSRSEMNVSTLELGDSALYLCASSLTVSRDRFSSGELFFGEGSRLTVL.

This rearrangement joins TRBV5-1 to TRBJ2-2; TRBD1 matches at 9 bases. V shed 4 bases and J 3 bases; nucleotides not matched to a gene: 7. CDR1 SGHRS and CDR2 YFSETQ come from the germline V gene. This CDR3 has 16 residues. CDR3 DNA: TGCGCCAGCAGCCAAAGGGGACAGGGTGACACCGGGGAGCTGTTTTTT. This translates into CASSQRGQGDTGELFF. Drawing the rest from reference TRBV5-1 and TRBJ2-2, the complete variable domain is KAGVTQTPRYLIKTRGQQVTLSCSPISGHRSVSWYQQTPGQGLQFLFEYFSETQRNKGNFPGRFSGRQFSNSRSEMNVSTLELGDSALYLCASSQRGQGDTGELFFGEGSRLTVL.

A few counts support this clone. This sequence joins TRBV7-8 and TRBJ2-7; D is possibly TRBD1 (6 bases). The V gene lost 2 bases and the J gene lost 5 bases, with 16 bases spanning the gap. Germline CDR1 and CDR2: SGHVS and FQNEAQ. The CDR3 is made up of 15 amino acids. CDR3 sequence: CASSLKRPGVDEQYF. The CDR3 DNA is TGTGCCAGCAGCTTAAAAAGGCCAGGGGTAGACGAGCAGTACTTC. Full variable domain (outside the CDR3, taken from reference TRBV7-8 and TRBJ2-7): GAGVSQSPRYKVAKRGQDVALRCDPISGHVSLFWYQQALGQGPEFLTYFQNEAQLDKSGLPSDRFFAERPEGSVSTLKIQRTQQEDSAVYLCASSLKRPGVDEQYFGPGTRLTVT.

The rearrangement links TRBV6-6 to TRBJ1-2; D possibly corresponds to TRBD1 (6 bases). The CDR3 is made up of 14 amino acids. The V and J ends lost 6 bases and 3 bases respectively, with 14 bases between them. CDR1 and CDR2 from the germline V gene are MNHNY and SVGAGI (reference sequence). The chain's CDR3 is CASSIIQGDYGYTF. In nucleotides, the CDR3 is TGTGCCAGCAGCATTATACAGGGAGACTATGGCTACACCTTC.

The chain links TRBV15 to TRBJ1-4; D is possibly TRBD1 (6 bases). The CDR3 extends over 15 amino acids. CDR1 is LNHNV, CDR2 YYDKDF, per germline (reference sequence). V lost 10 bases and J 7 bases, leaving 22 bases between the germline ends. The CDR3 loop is CAISAPDRKSEKLFF. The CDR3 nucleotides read TGTGCCATCTCCGCCCCCGACAGGAAGAGTGAAAAACTGTTTTTT.

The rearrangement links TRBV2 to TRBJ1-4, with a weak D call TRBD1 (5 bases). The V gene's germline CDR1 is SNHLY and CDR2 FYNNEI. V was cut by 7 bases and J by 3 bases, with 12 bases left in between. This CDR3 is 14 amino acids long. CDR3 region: CASTLAGANEKLFF. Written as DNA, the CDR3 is TGTGCCAGCACCCTCGCGGGGGCTAATGAAAAACTGTTTTTT.

CDR3: CAWRQAAVYNEQFF. CDR3 coding DNA: TGTGCCTGGAGGCAGGCAGCAGTGTACAATGAGCAGTTCTTC. The chain links TRBV30 to TRBJ2-1; D is unclear. This CDR3 comprises 14 residues. The germline CDR1 and CDR2 sequences are GTSNPN and SVGIG (reference sequence). Trimming stripped 3 bases from V and 4 bases from J, with 13 bases between. The whole variable domain, remainder taken from reference TRBV30 and TRBJ2-1, is SQTIHQWPATLVQPVGSPLSLECTVEGTSNPNLYWYRQAAGRGLQLLFYSVGIGQISSEVPQNLSASRPQDRQFILSSKKLLLSDSGFYLCAWRQAAVYNEQFFGPGTRLTVL.

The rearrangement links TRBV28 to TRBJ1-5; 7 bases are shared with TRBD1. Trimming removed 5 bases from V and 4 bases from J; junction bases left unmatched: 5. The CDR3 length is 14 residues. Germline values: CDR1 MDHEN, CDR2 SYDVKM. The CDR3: CASSRPGQNQPQHF. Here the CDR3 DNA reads TGTGCCAGCAGTCGCCCGGGACAGAATCAGCCCCAGCATTTT.

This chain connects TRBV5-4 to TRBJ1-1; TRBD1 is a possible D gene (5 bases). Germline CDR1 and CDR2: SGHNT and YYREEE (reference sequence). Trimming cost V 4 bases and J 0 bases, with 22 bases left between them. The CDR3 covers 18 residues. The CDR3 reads CASSPGGMGGRLNTEAFF. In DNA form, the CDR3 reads TGTGCCAGCAGCCCCGGGGGTATGGGCGGCAGACTGAACACTGAAGCTTTCTTT.